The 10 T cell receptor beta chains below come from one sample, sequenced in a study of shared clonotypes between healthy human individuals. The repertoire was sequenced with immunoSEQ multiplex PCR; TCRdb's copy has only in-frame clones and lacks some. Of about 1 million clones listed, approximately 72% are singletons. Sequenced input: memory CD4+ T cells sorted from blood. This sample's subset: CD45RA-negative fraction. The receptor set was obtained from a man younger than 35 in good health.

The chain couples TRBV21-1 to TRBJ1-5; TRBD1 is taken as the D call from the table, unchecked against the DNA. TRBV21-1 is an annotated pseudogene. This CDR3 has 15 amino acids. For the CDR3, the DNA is TGTGCCAGCAGCAAAGAGGGGGACAGAATCCAGCCCCAGCATTTT. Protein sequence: CASSKEGDRIQPQHF.

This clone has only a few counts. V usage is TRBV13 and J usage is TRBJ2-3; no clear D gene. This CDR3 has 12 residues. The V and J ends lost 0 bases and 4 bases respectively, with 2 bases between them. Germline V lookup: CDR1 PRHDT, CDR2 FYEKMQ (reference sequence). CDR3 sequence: CASSLGADTQYF. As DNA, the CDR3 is TGTGCCAGCAGCTTAGGAGCAGATACGCAGTATTTT.

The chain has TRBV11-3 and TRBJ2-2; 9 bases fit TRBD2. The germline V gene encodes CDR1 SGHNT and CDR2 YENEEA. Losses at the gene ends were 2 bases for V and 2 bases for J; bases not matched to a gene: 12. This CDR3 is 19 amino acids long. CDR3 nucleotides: TGTGCCAGCAGCTTATCTGACCCTGGGCTAGCGGGAAACACCGGGGAGCTGTTTTTT. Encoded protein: CASSLSDPGLAGNTGELFF.

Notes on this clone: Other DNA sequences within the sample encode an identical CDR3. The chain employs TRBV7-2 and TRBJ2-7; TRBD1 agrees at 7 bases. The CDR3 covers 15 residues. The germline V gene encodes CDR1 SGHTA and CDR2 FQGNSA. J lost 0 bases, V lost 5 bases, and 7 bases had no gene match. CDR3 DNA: TGTGCCAGCAGCCTATCAGGGGGTAGCTCCTACGAGCAGTACTTC. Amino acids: CASSLSGGSSYEQYF. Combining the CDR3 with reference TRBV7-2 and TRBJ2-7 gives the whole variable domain GAGVSQSPSNKVTEKGKDVELRCDPISGHTALYWYRQSLGQGLEFLIYFQGNSAPDKSGLPSDRFSAERTGGSVSTLTIQRTQQEDSAVYLCASSLSGGSSYEQYFGPGTRLTVT.

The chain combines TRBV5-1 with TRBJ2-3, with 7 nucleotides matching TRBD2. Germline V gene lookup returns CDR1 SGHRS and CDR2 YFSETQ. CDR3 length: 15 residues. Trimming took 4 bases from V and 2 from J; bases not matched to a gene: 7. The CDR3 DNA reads TGCGCCAGCAGCCCCGCGGGGGAGCCCACAGATACGCAGTATTTT. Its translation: CASSPAGEPTDTQYF.

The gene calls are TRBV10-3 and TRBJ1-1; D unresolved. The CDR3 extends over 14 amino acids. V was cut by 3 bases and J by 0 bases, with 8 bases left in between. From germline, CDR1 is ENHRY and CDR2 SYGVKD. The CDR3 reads CAISEPHMNTEAFF. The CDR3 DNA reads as TGTGCCATCAGTGAACCTCACATGAACACTGAAGCTTTCTTT.

The CDR3 bases are TGCGCCAGCAGCTCCCCAGGGACACACAATGAGCAGTTCTTC. As protein: CASSSPGTHNEQFF. The V and J genes are TRBV5-1 and TRBJ2-1; perhaps TRBD1 as D (6 bases). The ends were cut back, 3 bases at V and 5 bases at J, with 12 bases in the middle. CDR1 is SGHRS and CDR2 is YFSETQ in the germline V gene. The CDR3 runs 14 residues.

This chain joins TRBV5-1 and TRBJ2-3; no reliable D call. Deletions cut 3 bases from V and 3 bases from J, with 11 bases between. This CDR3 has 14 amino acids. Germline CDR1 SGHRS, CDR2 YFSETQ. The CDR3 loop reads CASSSSGLTDTQYF. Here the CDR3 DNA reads TGCGCCAGCAGCTCCTCTGGGCTTACAGATACGCAGTATTTT.

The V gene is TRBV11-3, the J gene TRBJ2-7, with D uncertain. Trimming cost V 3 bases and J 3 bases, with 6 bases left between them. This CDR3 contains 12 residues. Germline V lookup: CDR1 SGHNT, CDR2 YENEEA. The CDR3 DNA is TGTGCCAGCAGCTTCTCTCTCTACGAGCAGTACTTC. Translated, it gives CASSFSLYEQYF.

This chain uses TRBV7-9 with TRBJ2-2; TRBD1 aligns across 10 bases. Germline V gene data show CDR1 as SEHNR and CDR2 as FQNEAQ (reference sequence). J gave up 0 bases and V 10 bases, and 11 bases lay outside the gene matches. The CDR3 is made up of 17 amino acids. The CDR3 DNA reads TGTGCCATATCCATCCCGGGACAGGGGACGAACACCGGGGAGCTGTTTTTT. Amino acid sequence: CAISIPGQGTNTGELFF.